Presented here are 29 T cell receptor beta chains from one specimen sequenced in a study of type 1 regulatory T cells. No cognate antigen is known for these TCRs. TCRdb fed the reads into MiXCR, producing one record per CDR3 protein. The repertoire consists of tens of thousands of distinct CDR3 sequences, with roughly 72% occurring once and the leading ten covering 11% to 15%. The sequencing input was cultured T cells, either the whole culture or a sorted T cell fraction (not recorded which). Subset reported: Tr1-enriched cell product generated in vitro against host alloantigens. These receptors all come from a human donor in good health.

The V gene is TRBV5-4, the J gene TRBJ1-2, with a possible D match to TRBD1 (6 bases). Germline V gene sequence: CDR1 SGHNT, CDR2 YYREEE (reference sequence). Deletions cut 4 bases from V and 7 bases from J, with 20 bases between. The length of the CDR3 is 15 residues. The CDR3 nucleotides are TGTGCCAGCAGCAATCAGTACAGGGAGTTTGGTGGCTACACCTTC. Translated: CASSNQYREFGGYTF.

The chain links TRBV7-2 to TRBJ2-5; D not resolved. The length of the CDR3 is 14 residues. CDR1 SGHTA and CDR2 FQGNSA come from the germline V gene. The V gene lost 3 bases and the J gene lost 1 base, with 9 bases spanning the gap. The CDR3 region is CASSFSRTQETQYF. CDR3 coding DNA: TGTGCCAGCAGCTTTTCCAGGACCCAAGAGACCCAGTACTTC.

This clonotype has a handful of counts. The CDR3 sequence is CASSNPPREDSPLHF. DNA for the CDR3: TGTGCCAGCAGCAACCCCCCCCGGGAAGATTCACCCCTCCACTTT. The V and J genes are TRBV11-3 and TRBJ1-6, with D uncertain. This CDR3 is built from 15 residues. V lost 5 bases and J lost 8, with 16 bases in between. CDR1 is SGHNT and CDR2 is YENEEA in the germline V gene.

This chain uses TRBV10-3 with TRBJ2-4; 8 positions agree with TRBD1. Germline trimming cut 8 bases from V and 9 bases from J; bases unmatched to any gene: 6. The CDR3 extends over 12 amino acids. Germline assignment: CDR1 ENHRY and CDR2 SYGVKD. The CDR3 spells CAIGQGEAIQYF. The CDR3 coding sequence is TGTGCCATCGGACAGGGTGAGGCCATTCAGTACTTC.

The J gene is TRBJ1-5, the V gene TRBV12-3 or TRBV12-4; D unclear. V shed 2 bases and J shed 7 bases, with 12 bases lying between them. The CDR3 runs to 14 residues. The CDR3 loop reads CASSLRPGGQPQHF. The CDR3 bases are TGTGCCAGCAGTTTACGGCCTGGTGGGCAGCCCCAGCATTTT.

Details on this clonotype: An end of the junction differs from the germline gene, which may be a read error. The rearrangement links TRBV5-1 to TRBJ1-1; unclear D gene. This CDR3 comprises 16 residues. Germline loops: CDR1 SGHRS, CDR2 YFSETQ. This CDR3 reads CASSLVGAGRGTEGFF. CDR3 DNA: TGCGCCAGCAGCTTGGTAGGTGCGGGGAGAGGTACTGAAGGTTTCTTT. The whole variable domain, remainder taken from reference TRBV5-1 and TRBJ1-1, is KAGVTQTPRYLIKTRGQQVTLSCSPISGHRSVSWYQQTPGQGLQFLFEYFSETQRNKGNFPGRFSGRQFSNSRSEMNVSTLELGDSALYLCASSLVGAGRGTEGFFGQGTRLTVV.

The V call is TRBV20-1, the J call TRBJ2-7; D ambiguous. The CDR3 totals 12 residues. Trimming stripped 0 bases from V and 6 bases from J, with 9 bases between. Germline loops: CDR1 DFQATT, CDR2 SNEGSKA (reference sequence). The CDR3 sequence is CSARDYLTEQYF. CDR3 in DNA: TGCAGTGCTAGAGATTACCTTACCGAGCAGTACTTC.

About this clonotype: Germline is not matched at one junction end, which may reflect a read error. V and J are TRBV6-1 and TRBJ1-5, with unresolved D. The germline V gene has CDR1 MNHNS and CDR2 SASEGT. This CDR3 region has 19 residues. The CDR3 reads CASTTTGRARLYSNQPQQF. The CDR3 coding sequence is TGTGCCAGCACCACGACCGGAAGGGCCCGACTTTATAGCAATCAGCCCCAGCAGTTT.

The chain employs TRBV20-1 and TRBJ1-1; maybe TRBD1 (5 bases). V gave up 6 bases and J gave up 5 bases, with 13 bases separating them. CDR1 is DFQATT, CDR2 SNEGSKA, per germline (reference sequence). The CDR3 has 12 amino acids. The CDR3 loop is CSAPEGATEAFF. Here the CDR3 DNA reads TGCAGTGCCCCGGAAGGGGCTACTGAAGCTTTCTTT.

V gene TRBV5-5 combines with J gene TRBJ2-7; 9 bases match TRBD1. The CDR3 is made up of 14 amino acids. V dropped 4 bases and J dropped 3; count of bases not matched to a gene: 5. Germline V gives CDR1 SGHKS, CDR2 YYEKEE (reference sequence). The CDR3 sequence is CASSGRDRVYEQYF. CDR3 coding DNA: TGTGCCAGCAGCGGGAGGGACAGGGTCTACGAGCAGTACTTC.

This chain joins TRBV6-1 and TRBJ2-1; 10 nucleotides match TRBD2. The CDR3 runs to 16 residues. Germline CDR1 is MNHNS and CDR2 is SASEGT. After removal of 4 bases from V and 6 bases from J, the junction contained 9 bases not matched to a gene. The CDR3 region is CASSVGSGGPLNEQFF. The CDR3 DNA reads as TGTGCCAGCAGTGTCGGTAGCGGGGGGCCTCTCAATGAGCAGTTCTTC.

V and J are TRBV11-2 and TRBJ2-5, with 15 bases lining up with TRBD2. Per germline, CDR1 SGHAT and CDR2 FQNNGV. CDR3 size: 19 residues. J gave up 5 bases and V 5 bases, and 15 bases lay outside the gene matches. The CDR3: CASSPKGLAGGGSGETQYF. The CDR3, as DNA: TGTGCCAGCAGCCCGAAGGGACTAGCGGGAGGAGGTTCGGGGGAGACCCAGTACTTC. The whole variable domain, filled in from reference TRBV11-2 and TRBJ2-5, reads EAGVAQSPRYKIIEKRQSVAFWCNPISGHATLYWYQQILGQGPKLLIQFQNNGVVDDSQLPKDRFSAERLKGVDSTLKIQPAKLEDSAVYLCASSPKGLAGGGSGETQYFGPGTRLLVL.

The chain has TRBV6-1 and TRBJ1-5; maybe TRBD1 (5 bases). Trimming pared 7 bases from V and 5 bases from J, leaving 12 bases between. Germline lookup yields CDR1 MNHNS and CDR2 SASEGT. This CDR3 has 13 residues. The CDR3 DNA reads TGTGCCAGCACCCACGGGACGTATCAGCCCCAGCATTTT. Residues: CASTHGTYQPQHF.

This clonotype has only one observation. V and J are TRBV9 and TRBJ2-1; D gene uncertain. CDR3 size: 15 residues. The V end was cut by 4 bases, the J end by 0 bases, with 11 bases between. Germline V gives CDR1 SGDLS, CDR2 YYNGEE. The CDR3 DNA sequence: TGTGCCAGCAGCCCCGGGCTAAGCTCCTACAATGAGCAGTTCTTC. As protein: CASSPGLSSYNEQFF. Based on the CDR3 plus reference TRBV9 and TRBJ2-1, the full variable domain is DSGVTQTPKHLITATGQRVTLRCSPRSGDLSVYWYQQSLDQGLQFLIQYYNGEERAKGNILERFSAQQFPDLHSELNLSSLELGDSALYFCASSPGLSSYNEQFFGPGTRLTVL.

This clonotype was counted a single time. The chain uses TRBV5-6 and TRBJ2-5; 11 bases are shared with TRBD1. Germline values: CDR1 SGHDT, CDR2 YYEEEE. The V gene end was trimmed by 4 bases and the J gene end by 2 bases; junction bases not matched to a gene: 10. This CDR3 spans 17 amino acids. Here the CDR3 DNA reads TGTGCCAGCAGCCGCCGGACAGGGGGCCTTAATCAAGAGACCCAGTACTTC. Translation: CASSRRTGGLNQETQYF.

V gene TRBV3-1 combines with J gene TRBJ1-2; D may be TRBD1 (5 bases). This CDR3 has 15 amino acids. V was pared by 0 bases and J by 6 bases, with 14 bases between. Germline-derived CDR1 and CDR2 are LGHDT and YNNKEL (reference sequence). CDR3 coding DNA: TGTGCCAGCAGCCAAGATTGGGACTATAAAAATGGCTACACCTTC. Protein sequence: CASSQDWDYKNGYTF.

This chain joins TRBV5-1 and TRBJ2-7, with D hard to call. V was pared by 6 bases and J by 7 bases, with 23 bases between. The germline gives CDR1 SGHRS, CDR2 YFSETQ. The CDR3 runs to 15 residues. CDR3 sequence reads: CASNTGLDILGEQYF. As DNA, the CDR3 is TGCGCCAGCAACACCGGGCTCGATATTCTGGGAGAGCAGTACTTC.

The DNA of the CDR3 is TGCGCCAGCAGCACGGACAAAAGAGAGACCCAGTACTTC. This codes for CASSTDKRETQYF. This chain uses TRBV5-1 with TRBJ2-5; maybe TRBD1 (5 bases). This CDR3 spans 13 amino acids. The germline V and J ends were trimmed by 4 bases and 4 bases, with 11 bases remaining between them. CDR1 and CDR2 from the germline V gene are SGHRS and YFSETQ. Full variable domain (outside the CDR3, taken from reference TRBV5-1 and TRBJ2-5): KAGVTQTPRYLIKTRGQQVTLSCSPISGHRSVSWYQQTPGQGLQFLFEYFSETQRNKGNFPGRFSGRQFSNSRSEMNVSTLELGDSALYLCASSTDKRETQYFGPGTRLLVL.

This clonotype showed up just once. The CDR3: CASSTHQGNTEAFF. CDR3 bases: TGTGCCAGCAGTACCCATCAAGGGAACACTGAAGCTTTCTTT. The chain is built from TRBV12-3 or TRBV12-4 and TRBJ1-1; unclear D gene. This CDR3 region has 14 residues. V was pared by 5 bases and J by 1 base, with 11 bases between.

This clonotype was recorded once. The chain uses TRBV4-1 and TRBJ1-1; tentatively, D is TRBD1 (5 bases). The germline V and J ends were trimmed by 1 base and 0 bases, with 18 bases remaining between them. CDR1 and CDR2 (germline): MGHRA, YSYEKL. The CDR3 totals 18 residues. The CDR3: CASSQGTLGRQLNTEAFF. Written as DNA, the CDR3 is TGCGCCAGCAGCCAAGGAACATTGGGCCGACAGTTGAACACTGAAGCTTTCTTT.

The chain employs TRBV7-2 and TRBJ2-3, with D tentatively TRBD2 (7 bases). V lost 4 bases and J 4 bases, leaving 12 bases between the germline ends. Germline V lookup: CDR1 SGHTA, CDR2 FQGNSA. CDR3 length: 14 residues. The CDR3 loop reads CASSWVGGPDTQYF. The CDR3 region has the DNA TGTGCCAGCAGCTGGGTGGGGGGGCCAGATACGCAGTATTTT.

The V and J genes are TRBV6-1 and TRBJ2-7, with 7 bases fitting TRBD1. CDR3 length: 16 residues. Germline loops: CDR1 MNHNS, CDR2 SASEGT. The V and J ends lost 4 bases and 3 bases, in that order; junction bases with no gene match: 12. CDR3 DNA sequence: TGTGCCAGCAGTGGCAGGGACAGTGTATCGCTCTACGAGCAGTACTTC. Translated, it gives CASSGRDSVSLYEQYF.

This clonotype is a singleton in its sample. The V gene is TRBV9, the J gene TRBJ1-1; TRBD1 might be the D (5 bases). Germline CDR1 SGDLS, CDR2 YYNGEE. This CDR3 has 13 residues. V was clipped by 4 bases and J by 7 bases, with 14 bases between them. This CDR3 reads CASSPSGTGEAFF. The CDR3 bases are TGTGCCAGCAGCCCCAGTGGGACCGGTGAAGCTTTCTTT.

The chain employs TRBV7-2 and TRBJ1-1; 8 nucleotides match TRBD1. Germline CDR1 reads SGHTA; CDR2 reads FQGNSA. Trimming removed 3 bases from V and 7 bases from J; junction bases left unmatched: 4. The CDR3 has 13 amino acids. The CDR3 protein is CASSFPGQGEAFF. The CDR3 region has the DNA TGTGCCAGCAGCTTCCCCGGACAGGGTGAAGCTTTCTTT.

The J gene is TRBJ2-5, the V gene TRBV13; D may correspond to TRBD1 or TRBD2 (5 bases each). Germline lookup yields CDR1 PRHDT and CDR2 FYEKMQ (reference sequence). V lost 2 bases to trimming and J lost 5 bases, with 12 bases between them. The CDR3 loop spans 14 amino acids. The CDR3, as DNA: TGTGCCAGCAGCTTAATTGGGGGTGTGGAGACCCAGTACTTC. This translates into CASSLIGGVETQYF.

The chain carries TRBV5-1 and TRBJ2-7; 9 bases agree with TRBD2. The germline V gene has CDR1 SGHRS and CDR2 YFSETQ. CDR3 size: 16 residues. With 4 bases clipped from V and 5 bases from J, the junction kept 13 bases outside the gene matches. CDR3 nucleotides: TGCGCCAGCAGCAGCGGTATAGCGGGGGCATTTCACGAGCAGTACTTC. It is translated as CASSSGIAGAFHEQYF.

The table lists this clonotype with a few counts. This chain connects TRBV5-1 to TRBJ2-1; D tentatively fits TRBD1 or TRBD2 (6 bases each). This CDR3 comprises 15 residues. Per germline, CDR1 SGHRS and CDR2 YFSETQ. V lost 4 bases, J lost 0 bases, and 11 bases lay in between. The CDR3 region is CASSGGGGSYNEQFF. As DNA, the CDR3 is TGCGCCAGCAGCGGCGGAGGGGGCTCCTACAATGAGCAGTTCTTC.

The chain carries TRBV6-2 or TRBV6-3 and TRBJ2-6; D may correspond to TRBD1 or TRBD2 (6 bases each). The V gene lost 2 bases and the J gene lost 0 bases, with 23 bases spanning the gap. This CDR3 is built from 21 residues. Germline V gene data show CDR1 as MNHEY and CDR2 as SVGEGT. The CDR3 sequence is CASSYPRIGGTSPSGANVLTF. For the CDR3, the DNA is TGTGCCAGCAGTTACCCGCGAATCGGGGGCACCTCTCCCTCTGGGGCCAACGTCCTGACTTTC.

Worth noting for this clonotype: One base away lies a much larger clone, so this may be a sequencing read error. The rearrangement joins TRBV7-2 to TRBJ1-2; the D gene is possibly TRBD1 (5 bases). Germline CDR1 is SGHTA and CDR2 is FQGNSA. V was trimmed by 6 bases and J by 4 bases, leaving 15 bases between them. This CDR3 has 14 amino acids. In DNA, the CDR3 is TGTGCCAGCAGGCTAAGACAGCTGTTCTATGGCTACACCTTC. Translation gives CASRLRQLFYGYTF.